A selection of T cell receptor beta chains follows, all from one sample in a study of blood T cell repertoires in COVID-19. TCRdb's table, derived via immunoSEQ multiplex PCR, lists solely in-frame clones and lacks some. The sample has a few hundred thousand clones; approximately 86% are singletons. Sample: peripheral blood. The receptors were sampled from a man aged 35 to 55 who had recovered from COVID-19. CDR3s include the opening cysteine and the closing phenylalanine or tryptophan. A D gene is named only where the DNA matches it firmly. The size of a clone is reported for some rows only, either as once, few or many, or as a class for expanded clones.

v_gene	abundance	j_gene	d_gene	CDR3nt	CDR3aa
TRBV10-2	.	TRBJ1-2	.	TGCGCCAGCAGGTGGGGGGGGGACTATGGCTACACCTTC	CASRWGGDYGYTF
TRBV6-5	.	TRBJ1-2	.	TGTGCCAGCAGTTACACAGGGAAGGATGGCTACACCTTC	CASSYTGKDGYTF
TRBV5-6	.	TRBJ2-1	TRBD1	TGTGCCAGCAGCTACAGGGGGCGCAAGAATGAGCAGTTCTTC	CASSYRGRKNEQFF
TRBV6-5	.	TRBJ2-7	.	TGTGCCAGCAGTTCATCTAACCCTAACTACGAGCAGTACTTC	CASSSSNPNYEQYF
TRBV6-1	.	TRBJ2-1	.	TGTGCCAGCAGTGAGACGTATGGGGACTATGAGCAGTTCTTC	CASSETYGDYEQFF
TRBV19	.	TRBJ1-2	TRBD1	TGTGCCATTTACCCCGGGACAGGGGCTGAGGGCTACACCTTC	CAIYPGTGAEGYTF
TRBV7-2	.	TRBJ2-2	TRBD1	TGTGCCAGCAGCTTAGGGCAGGGGGCGAACACCGGGGAGCTGTTTTTT	CASSLGQGANTGELFF
TRBV6-6	.	TRBJ2-5	.	TGTGCCAGCCCCCAGTGGGAGGAGACCCAGTACTTC	CASPQWEETQYF
TRBV7-2	.	TRBJ2-1	TRBD2	TGTGCCAGCAGCTTAGTAGGCGGGAGGCGAAATGAGCAGTTCTTC	CASSLVGGRRNEQFF
TRBV7-9	once	TRBJ2-1	TRBD2	TGTGCCAGCAGCACAACCGGGACTAGCGGGGGCCGGGGGGTCAATGAGCAGTTCTTC	CASSTTGTSGGRGVNEQFF
TRBV6-2/TRBV6-3	.	TRBJ2-3	.	TGTGCCAGCAGTTATGGAGTCCGCGGCACAGATACGCAGTATTTT	CASSYGVRGTDTQYF
TRBV5-4	.	TRBJ1-1	TRBD1	TGTGCCAGCAGCCCCGGGACAGGGATGAACACTGAAGCTTTCTTT	CASSPGTGMNTEAFF
TRBV15	.	TRBJ1-1	.	TGTGCCACCAGCACAGGGTCCTTGAACACTGAAGCTTTCTTT	CATSTGSLNTEAFF
TRBV10-3	once	TRBJ1-4	TRBD1	TGTGCCATCAGTGAGTCGGGACAGACCCAAGGAAAACTGTTTTTT	CAISESGQTQGKLFF
TRBV7-2	.	TRBJ1-1	TRBD1	TGTGCCAGCAGCTTCGAGACAGGGGAAAAGACTTTCTTT	CASSFETGEKTFF
TRBV2	.	TRBJ2-5	TRBD2	TGTGCCAGCAGTGAAGATCCCCCAGGGGTAGCGGGAGGGTGGGAGACCCAGTACTTC	CASSEDPPGVAGGWETQYF
TRBV10-3	.	TRBJ2-7	TRBD2	TGTGCCATCAGTACAAAAAGGGGCTTAGCGGGAGGCGACTCCTACGAGCAGTACTTC	CAISTKRGLAGGDSYEQYF
TRBV7-3	.	TRBJ2-2	TRBD2	TGTGCCAGCAGCCCGGTTAGCGGGAGGAACACCGGGGAGCTGTTTTTT	CASSPVSGRNTGELFF
TRBV6-5	.	TRBJ1-2	.	TGTGCCAGCAGTCTCGACGGAGCATCTAACTATGGCTACACCTTC	CASSLDGASNYGYTF
TRBV6-5	.	TRBJ1-2	.	TGTGCCAGCCAGGGGAAATTCAATTCTGATACGGGGACCTTC	CASQGKFNSDTGTF
TRBV3-1/TRBV3-2	.	TRBJ2-2	.	TGTGCCAGCAGCCAAGGGCTCAGGGCACAGGGCACCGGGGAGCTGTTTTTT	CASSQGLRAQGTGELFF
TRBV12-3/TRBV12-4	.	TRBJ2-1	.	TGTGCCAGCATCCTAAACGTCGGCAATGAGCAGTTCTTC	CASILNVGNEQFF
TRBV12-3/TRBV12-4	.	TRBJ1-2	.	TGTGCCAGCACCGACAGGTTCTATGGCTACACCTTC	CASTDRFYGYTF
TRBV28	.	TRBJ2-3	.	TGTGCCAGCAGTTTATCCGGGAGTGGGACAGATACGCAGTATTTT	CASSLSGSGTDTQYF
TRBV5-4	.	TRBJ2-7	.	TGTGCCAGCAGCCCTACTCCTACCCACGAGCAGTACTTC	CASSPTPTHEQYF
TRBV11-2	.	TRBJ1-1	.	TGTGCCAGCAGCTTAGAGGCCGGCAGGTTGAACACTGAAGCTTTCTTT	CASSLEAGRLNTEAFF
TRBV6-5	.	TRBJ1-2	.	TGTGCCAGCAGTTACCGACAGGCCCTTGGCTATGGCTACACCTTC	CASSYRQALGYGYTF
TRBV6-2/TRBV6-3	.	TRBJ1-1	.	TGTGCCAGCAGCAGAACAGGGCACACTGAAGCTTTCTTT	CASSRTGHTEAFF
TRBV5-1	.	TRBJ2-7	.	TGCGCCAGCAGCCCTGGTGAGGGGAGGCCCTACGAGCAGTACTTC	CASSPGEGRPYEQYF
TRBV19	.	TRBJ2-3	.	TGTGCCAGTAGGACAGTAGGCACAGATACGCAGTATTTT	CASRTVGTDTQYF
TRBV7-2	.	TRBJ2-1	TRBD2	TGTGCCAGCAGCCCCATTACCCGGGGGGGTAGTGAGCAGTTCTTC	CASSPITRGGSEQFF
TRBV24-1	.	TRBJ1-1	TRBD1	TGTGCCACCAGTGATCCACAGGGGGAAGCTTTCTTT	CATSDPQGEAFF
TRBV10-3	.	TRBJ2-3	TRBD2	TGTGCCACCGCCTCTCTAGCGGGCCGAAGCACAGATACGCAGTATTTT	CATASLAGRSTDTQYF
TRBV13	.	TRBJ2-7	.	TGTGCCAGCAGCCCGACTGGGGCATACGAGCAGTACTTC	CASSPTGAYEQYF
TRBV7-3	.	TRBJ1-1	.	TGTGCCAGCAGCTTAGGAGGGGCCCAGAACACTGAAGCTTTCTTT	CASSLGGAQNTEAFF
TRBV19	few	TRBJ2-5	TRBD2	TGTGCCAGTAGTATCTTGGCGGGGGGAATTCAAGAGACCCAGTACTTC	CASSILAGGIQETQYF
TRBV11-1	few	TRBJ2-1	TRBD2	TGTGCCAGCAGCCATCTAGCGGGCCCCTACAATGAGCAGTTCTTC	CASSHLAGPYNEQFF
TRBV5-1	.	TRBJ2-7	TRBD1	TGCGCCAGCAGCTGGGCACCGGGACAGGGTACCGAGCAGTACTTC	CASSWAPGQGTEQYF
TRBV14	.	TRBJ2-3	TRBD2	TGTGCCAGCAGCCAGATGACGGGAGCGGGGACAGATACGCAGTATTTT	CASSQMTGAGTDTQYF
TRBV6-5	.	TRBJ2-1	TRBD2	TGTGCCAGCAGTTACCAGCGGGGGGGAGACAATGAGCAGTTCTTC	CASSYQRGGDNEQFF
TRBV6-5	once	TRBJ2-5	.	TGTGCCAGCACTAGGACTCTTGGGGAGACCCAGTACTTC	CASTRTLGETQYF
TRBV10-3	.	TRBJ2-1	TRBD2	TGTGCCATCAGTGAAGGACTCGGGGGGGGCAATGAGCAGTTCTTC	CAISEGLGGGNEQFF
TRBV9	once	TRBJ2-7	.	TGTGCCAGCAGCTCATTCCGCGCAGGGAACTACGAGCAGTACTTC	CASSSFRAGNYEQYF
TRBV7-6	.	TRBJ2-1	TRBD1	TGTGCCAGCAGCCCGACAGGGGGCTTCTACAATGAGCAGTTCTTC	CASSPTGGFYNEQFF
TRBV6-2/TRBV6-3	.	TRBJ2-7	TRBD2	TGTGCCAGCAGTCCCTCGGGGGGAAGAAGCTCCGAGCAGTACTTC	CASSPSGGRSSEQYF
TRBV7-2	.	TRBJ2-7	TRBD2	TGTGCCAGCAGCTTCCCCTTGACTAGCGGGAGTTACGAGCAGTACTTC	CASSFPLTSGSYEQYF
TRBV7-6	.	TRBJ1-5	.	TGTGCCAGCAGTTCCGGGGGGGCTAGCAATCAGCCCCAGCATTTT	CASSSGGASNQPQHF
TRBV11-2	.	TRBJ2-7	.	TGTGCCAGCAGCTTACTGGCAGGTTCGACCTACGAGCAGTACTTC	CASSLLAGSTYEQYF
TRBV13	.	TRBJ2-5	.	TGTGCCAGCAGCTCTACCCGGAATAGCGGAGCACCTCAAGAGACCCAGTACTTC	CASSSTRNSGAPQETQYF